The 4 T cell receptor beta chains below all came from one sample that was sequenced in a study of shared clonotypes between healthy human individuals. Produced via immunoSEQ multiplex PCR; TCRdb's table is partial and in-frame only. This table has 2,500,000 or so clones, approximately 90% appearing once. Sequencing was performed on naive CD4+ T cells sorted from blood. The subset was: CD45RA+ positively selected. These receptors were obtained from a man aged 18 to 29 in good health.

This chain uses TRBV5-4 with TRBJ2-1; D uncertain. CDR1 SGHNT and CDR2 YYREEE come from the germline V gene (reference sequence). Trimming took 0 bases from V and 4 from J, leaving 11 bases between them. The CDR3 contains 15 residues. CDR3 nucleotides: TGTGCCAGCAGCTTGGATTCACAGATTTACAATGAGCAGTTCTTC. This sequence encodes CASSLDSQIYNEQFF.

This chain joins TRBV5-1 and TRBJ2-3; possible D gene TRBD2, 5 bases. V shed 2 bases and J shed 5 bases, with 12 bases lying between them. The length of the CDR3 is 14 residues. CDR1 SGHRS and CDR2 YFSETQ come from the germline V gene. The DNA of the CDR3 is TGCGCCAGCAGCTTTCGGGATCCAGGAGATACGCAGTATTTT. Translating gives CASSFRDPGDTQYF.

The V call is TRBV6-5, the J call TRBJ1-2; tentative D call: TRBD1 (6 bases). The ends were cut back, 6 bases at V and 2 bases at J, with 10 bases in the middle. Germline CDR1 and CDR2: MNHEY and SVGAGI. The CDR3 has 13 residues. The CDR3 DNA reads as TGTGCCAGCAGGAACCAGGGGAACTATGGCTACACCTTC. It encodes CASRNQGNYGYTF.

The genes are TRBV6-1 and TRBJ2-2; 7 bases agree with TRBD2. This CDR3 spans 13 amino acids. The V gene end was trimmed by 8 bases and the J gene end by 7 bases; junction bases not matched to a gene: 7. CDR1 is MNHNS and CDR2 is SASEGT in the germline V gene. CDR3 nucleotide sequence: TGTGCCAGCTCCAACCCGGGAGGCGGGGAGCTGTTTTTT. Amino acids: CASSNPGGGELFF.